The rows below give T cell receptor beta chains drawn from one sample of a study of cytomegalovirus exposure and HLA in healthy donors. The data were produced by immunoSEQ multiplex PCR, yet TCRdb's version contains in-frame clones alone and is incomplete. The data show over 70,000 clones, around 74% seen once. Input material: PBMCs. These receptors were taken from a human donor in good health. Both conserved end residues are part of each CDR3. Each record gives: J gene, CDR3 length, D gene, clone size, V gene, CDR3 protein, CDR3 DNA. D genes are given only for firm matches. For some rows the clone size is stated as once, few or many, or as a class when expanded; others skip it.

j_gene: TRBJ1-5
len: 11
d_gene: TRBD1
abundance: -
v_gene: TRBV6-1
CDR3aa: CASSADRVVHF
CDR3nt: TGTGCCAGCAGTGCCGACAGGGTGGTGCATTTT

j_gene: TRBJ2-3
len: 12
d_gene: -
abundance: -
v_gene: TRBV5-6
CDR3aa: CASSLGQYTQYF
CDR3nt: TGTGCCAGCAGCTTGGGACAGTATACGCAGTATTTT

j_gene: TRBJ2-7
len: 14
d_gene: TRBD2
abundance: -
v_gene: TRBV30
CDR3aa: CAWKAGGRRYEQYF
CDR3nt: TGTGCCTGGAAGGCGGGAGGCCGAAGGTACGAGCAGTACTTC

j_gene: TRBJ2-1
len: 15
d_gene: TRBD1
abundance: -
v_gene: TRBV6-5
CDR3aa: CATLGGTGLVNEQFF
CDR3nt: TGTGCCACCCTAGGGGGGACAGGGTTAGTAAATGAGCAGTTCTTC

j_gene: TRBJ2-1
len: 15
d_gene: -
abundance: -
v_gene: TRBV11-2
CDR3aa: CASSVGARGAGEQFF
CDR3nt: TGTGCCAGCAGCGTGGGGGCAAGGGGAGCAGGGGAGCAGTTCTTC

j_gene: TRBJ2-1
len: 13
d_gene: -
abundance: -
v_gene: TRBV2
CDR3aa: CASSLSRGGEQFF
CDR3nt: TGTGCCAGCAGTTTAAGTAGGGGTGGCGAGCAGTTCTTC

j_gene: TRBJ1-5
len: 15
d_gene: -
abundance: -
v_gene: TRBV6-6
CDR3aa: CASRRSLAQNQPQHF
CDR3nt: TGTGCCAGCAGACGCTCCCTAGCACAAAATCAGCCCCAGCATTTT

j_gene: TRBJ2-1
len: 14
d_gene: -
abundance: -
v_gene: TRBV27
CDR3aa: CASSLSSILGEQFF
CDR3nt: TGTGCCAGCAGTTTATCGTCAATACTGGGCGAACAGTTCTTC

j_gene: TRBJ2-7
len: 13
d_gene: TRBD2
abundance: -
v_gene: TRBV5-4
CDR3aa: CASSFAGVYEQYF
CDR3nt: TGTGCCAGCAGCTTTGCGGGAGTCTACGAGCAGTACTTC

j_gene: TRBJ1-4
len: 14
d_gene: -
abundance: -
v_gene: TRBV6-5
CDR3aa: CASRIHGAGEKLFF
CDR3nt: TGTGCCAGCAGGATTCATGGGGCTGGAGAAAAACTGTTTTTT

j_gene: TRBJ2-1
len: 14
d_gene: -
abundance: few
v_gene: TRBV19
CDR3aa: CASSSAFPYNEQFF
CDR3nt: TGTGCCAGTTCAAGCGCCTTCCCCTACAATGAGCAGTTCTTC

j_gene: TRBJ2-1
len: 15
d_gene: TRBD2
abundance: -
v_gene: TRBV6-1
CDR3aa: CASRPGLAAYNEQFF
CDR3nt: TGTGCCAGCAGGCCTGGGCTAGCGGCCTACAATGAGCAGTTCTTC

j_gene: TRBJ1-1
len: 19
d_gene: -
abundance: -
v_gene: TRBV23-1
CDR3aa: CASSGTPGSDAQDVHEAFF
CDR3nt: TGCGCCAGCAGCGGGACTCCGGGGTCTGACGCACAGGACGTTCATGAAGCTTTCTTT

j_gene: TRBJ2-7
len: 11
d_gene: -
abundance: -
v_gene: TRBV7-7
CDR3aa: CASLKVGEQYF
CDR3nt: TGTGCTAGCCTCAAAGTCGGGGAGCAGTACTTC

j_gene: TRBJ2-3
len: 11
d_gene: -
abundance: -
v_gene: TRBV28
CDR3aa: CASSQDYTQYF
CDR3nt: TGTGCCAGCAGTCAAGACTATACGCAGTATTTT

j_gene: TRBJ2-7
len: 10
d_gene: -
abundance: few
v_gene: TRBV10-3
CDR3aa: CAVGSYEQYF
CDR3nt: TGTGCCGTCGGGTCCTACGAGCAGTACTTC

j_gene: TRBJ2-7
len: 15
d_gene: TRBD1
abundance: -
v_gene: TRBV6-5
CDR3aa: CASSLSTGGIYEQYF
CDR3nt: TGTGCCAGCAGTTTGTCGACAGGGGGCATCTACGAGCAGTACTTC

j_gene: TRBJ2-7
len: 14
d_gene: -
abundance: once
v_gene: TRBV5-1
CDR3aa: CASSQRDSTYEQYF
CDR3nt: TGCGCCAGCAGCCAACGAGACAGTACCTACGAGCAGTACTTC

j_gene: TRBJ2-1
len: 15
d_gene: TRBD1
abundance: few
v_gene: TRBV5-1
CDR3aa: CASSRGQESYNEQFF
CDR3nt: TGCGCCAGCAGCCGGGGACAGGAGTCCTACAATGAGCAGTTCTTC

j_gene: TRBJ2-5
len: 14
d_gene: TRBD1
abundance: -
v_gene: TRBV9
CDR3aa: CASSGDRAGETQYF
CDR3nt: TGTGCCAGCAGCGGTGACAGGGCTGGAGAGACCCAGTACTTC

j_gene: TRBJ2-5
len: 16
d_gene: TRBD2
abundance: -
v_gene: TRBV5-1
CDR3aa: CASSLDLAGGRETQYF
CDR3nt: TGCGCCAGCAGCTTGGACCTAGCGGGAGGGAGAGAGACCCAGTACTTC

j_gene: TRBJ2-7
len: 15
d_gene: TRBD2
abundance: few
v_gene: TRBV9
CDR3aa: CASSVGTSGGDEQYF
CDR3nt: TGTGCCAGCAGCGTAGGTACTAGCGGGGGGGACGAGCAGTACTTC

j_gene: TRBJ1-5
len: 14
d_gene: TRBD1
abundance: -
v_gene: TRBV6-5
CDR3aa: CASRGQGNNQPQHF
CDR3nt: TGTGCCAGCAGAGGACAGGGCAACAATCAGCCCCAGCATTTT

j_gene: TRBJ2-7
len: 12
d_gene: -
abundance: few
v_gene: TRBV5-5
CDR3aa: CASSLEGYEQYF
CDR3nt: TGTGCCAGCAGCTTGGAGGGGTACGAGCAGTACTTC

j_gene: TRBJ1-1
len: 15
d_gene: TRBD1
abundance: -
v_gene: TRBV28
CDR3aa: CASKLMGAGGTEAFF
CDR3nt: TGTGCCAGCAAGTTAATGGGGGCAGGGGGGACTGAAGCTTTCTTT

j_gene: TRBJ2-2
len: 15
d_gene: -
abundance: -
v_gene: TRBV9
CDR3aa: CASSPLGGNTGELFF
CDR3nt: TGTGCCAGCAGCCCCTTGGGGGGGAACACCGGGGAGCTGTTTTTT

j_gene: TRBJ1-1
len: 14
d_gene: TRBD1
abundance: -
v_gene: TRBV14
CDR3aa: CASRPRDSYTEAFF
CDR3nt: TGTGCCAGCAGGCCTAGGGACAGCTACACTGAAGCTTTCTTT

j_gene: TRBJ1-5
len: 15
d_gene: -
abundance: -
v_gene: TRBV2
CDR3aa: CASSEALYSNQPQHF
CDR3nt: TGTGCCAGCAGTGAAGCCCTTTATAGCAATCAGCCCCAGCATTTT

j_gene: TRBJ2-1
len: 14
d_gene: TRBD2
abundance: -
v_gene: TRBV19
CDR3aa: CASSMGLTYNEQFF
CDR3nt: TGTGCCAGTAGTATGGGACTAACCTACAATGAGCAGTTCTTC

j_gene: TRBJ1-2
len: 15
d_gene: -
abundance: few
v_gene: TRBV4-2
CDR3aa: CASSQVKTANYGYTF
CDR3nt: TGTGCCAGCAGCCAAGTTAAGACAGCTAACTATGGCTACACCTTC

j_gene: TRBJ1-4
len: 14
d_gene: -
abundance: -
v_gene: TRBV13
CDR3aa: CASSSPGSNEKLFF
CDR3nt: TGTGCCAGCAGCTCCCCAGGGTCTAATGAAAAACTGTTTTTT

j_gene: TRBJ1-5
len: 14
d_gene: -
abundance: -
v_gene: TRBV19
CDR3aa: CASKRLEGNQPQHF
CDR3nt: TGTGCCAGTAAGAGGCTAGAAGGCAATCAGCCCCAGCATTTT

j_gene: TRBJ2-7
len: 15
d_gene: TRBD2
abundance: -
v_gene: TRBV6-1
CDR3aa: CASSEAGLVSYEQYF
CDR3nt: TGTGCCAGCAGTGAAGCGGGACTAGTCTCCTACGAGCAGTACTTC

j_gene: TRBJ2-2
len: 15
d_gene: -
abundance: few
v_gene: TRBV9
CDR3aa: CASSGLTGRTGELFF
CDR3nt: TGTGCCAGCAGCGGATTGACAGGTCGGACCGGGGAGCTGTTTTTT

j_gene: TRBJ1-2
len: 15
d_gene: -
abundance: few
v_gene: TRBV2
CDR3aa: CASSEFPREGGGYTF
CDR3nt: TGTGCCAGCAGTGAATTCCCCAGGGAGGGAGGGGGCTACACCTTC